The text below deals with one TCR beta chain. Its antigen is not identified. Trimming at V came to 8 bases and at J to 6 bases, leaving 7 bases not matched to a gene. The CDR3 has 15 residues. CDR1 MNHEY and CDR2 SMNVEV come from the germline V gene (reference sequence). The PCR employed 60 Vbeta primers together with 13 Jbeta primers. TCRdb's table, derived via immunoSEQ multiplex PCR, lists solely in-frame clones and lacks some. There are a few hundred thousand clones in the sample; approximately 79% occur only once, and around 1.8% lies in the top ten. The sample is drawn from a study of cytomegalovirus exposure and HLA in healthy donors. Study results and caveats: Associated with cytomegalovirus, according to the listing, were 164 TCR beta chains.

This chain links TRBV27 with TRBJ2-1; 13 nucleotides line up with TRBD2. Input material: PBMCs. The sequence came from a man aged 18 to 29 in good health and CMV-seronegative. DNA for the CDR3: TGTGCCAGCCTCACTAGCGGGGGGGCAGGCAATGAGCAGTTCTTC. Amino acid sequence: CASLTSGGAGNEQFF.